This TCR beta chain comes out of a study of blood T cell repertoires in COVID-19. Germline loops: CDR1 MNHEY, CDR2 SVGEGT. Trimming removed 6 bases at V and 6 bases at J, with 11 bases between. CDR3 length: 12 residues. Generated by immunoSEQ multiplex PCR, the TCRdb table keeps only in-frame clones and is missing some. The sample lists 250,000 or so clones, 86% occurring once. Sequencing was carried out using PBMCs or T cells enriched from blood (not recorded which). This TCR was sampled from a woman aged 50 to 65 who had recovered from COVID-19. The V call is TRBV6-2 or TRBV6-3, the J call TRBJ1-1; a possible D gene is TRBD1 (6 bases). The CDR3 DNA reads TGTGCCAGCAGCCGGAGGACAGCTGAAGCTTTCTTT. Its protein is CASSRRTAEAFF.